This T cell receptor beta chain was recorded in a study of CD8+ T cells in alopecia areata (dated by TCRdb to 2016 to 2019). Notes on the research overall: Treated patients were enrolled in an open-label pilot trial of oral tofacitinib, 5 to 10 mg twice daily, for moderate-to-severe alopecia areata. Tofacitinib was administered for 6 to 18 months, and 6 months of follow-up off drug were then conducted to assess delayed response and recurrence. The SALT score, which quantifies the percentage of affected scalp surface area, was used to measure disease severity in treated patients. High-throughput TCRbeta sequencing was used to examine T cell clonal expansion in alopecia areata in both the C3H/HeJ mouse model and human patients. On the human side, TCRbeta sequencing was run on scalp tissue and on sorted CD4+ and CD8+ peripheral blood T cells from healthy controls and from alopecia areata patients with either patchy or totalis/universalis disease. Biopsies were taken from tofacitinib-treated patients at baseline and again at 4 and 24 weeks into treatment, and several of those patients also had a later scalp biopsy. Scalp clonality was compared across normal scalp (n=4), patchy alopecia areata scalp (n=8), and alopecia totalis/universalis scalp (n=8). RNA was extracted with the PAXgene miRNA kit for fixed scalp, the miRNeasy kit for PBMCs, and the RNeasy kit for mouse skin. TCRbeta CDR3 regions were amplified by immunoSEQ multiplex PCR with 35 Vbeta forward and 13 Jbeta reverse primers.

General study outcomes and caveats: During tofacitinib treatment, many expanded lesional clones remained in scalp and blood, and this persistence may partly explain relapse after treatment is stopped. Higher clonality and more expanded CD8+ clones were observed in lesional scalp than in normal scalp, particularly in alopecia totalis/universalis, a finding suggestive of antigenic drive. Tofacitinib significantly decreased scalp clonality and the number of expanded CD8+ clones among the top 100 scalp clones. Shared TCR sequences between patients were less evident than in mice, which may be partly attributable to HLA diversity in the patient population. Unlike mouse skin, which is dominated by gammadelta T cells, normal human skin has resident alphabeta T cells that are also sequenced, and this complicates analysis of the scalp TCR repertoire. The treated cohort was small, with a single nonresponder, so links between baseline CD8+ expansion and response need larger studies.

Library preparation was by the immunoSEQ multiplex PCR assay. For TCR sequencing, RNA was extracted from every sample and reverse transcribed into cDNA to serve as template. SuperScript III was used to make first-strand cDNA, primed with a 2:1 mix of oligo-dT and random hexamers. A synthetic immune receptor repertoire was used to gauge amplification bias, and whatever bias remained was removed computationally. The study's own analysis went as follows. After raw reads were preprocessed to remove errors, the CDR3 was defined following IMGT conventions as running from the conserved cysteine to phenylalanine. Clonality was computed as 1 minus the Shannon entropy, with the entropy normalized by log2 of the number of productive unique TCRs. CD4 or CD8 identity of scalp clones was inferred by cross-referencing scalp TCRbeta sequences with sorted blood CD4 and CD8 repertoires. What TCRdb holds here is the immuneACCESS table cut down to in-frame rearrangements. Part of the clones is not present; checked against another copy, under half of the missing clones reflect an unresolved V gene, and the others are unexplained. The DNA gave D and trimming, while V, J and clone size come from that table. This sample has some 110,000 clones in its table, and roughly three fifths of those were observed once. Of the sample, about 12% falls within the top ten clones.

With respect to this clone: Its antigen specificity is not known. No much larger clonotype is one base removed from it; base qualities were not supplied.

This specimen's time point label, per the study, means: about 25 weeks on oral tofacitinib. What this sample's treatment or condition label stands for: oral pan-JAK inhibitor, 5-10 mg twice daily. Lesional scalp punch biopsies and peripheral blood were obtained from alopecia areata patients. PBMCs were isolated by density centrifugation and stained for CD3, CD4 and CD8, and CD4+ and CD8+ T cells were sorted on a FACSAria. This TCR came from a human donor with alopecia areata. The sample here was CD8+ T cells sorted from blood, taken at week 24, from a patient treated with tofacitinib.

CDR3 reads: CASSYGRGRGSYEQYF. Here is the DNA: TGTGCCAGCAGCTACGGTCGGGGCCGGGGCTCCTACGAGCAGTACTTC. Here the chain combines TRBV5-6 and TRBJ2-7, with the D gene tentatively TRBD1 or TRBD2, based on 5 matching bases in each. CDR1 SGHDT and CDR2 YYEEEE are derived from the germline V gene. The V end loses 3 bases and the J end loses 0 bases, and a stretch of 16 bases separates them. The CDR3 starts with the cysteine, ends with the phenylalanine, and has 16 residues. Only the CDR3 portion is preserved as DNA: 48 bases, with reading frame beginning at the first base. With the rest looked up from the reference TRBV5-6 and TRBJ2-7 genes rather than sequenced, the full variable domain is DAGVTQSPTHLIKTRGQQVTLRCSPKSGHDTVSWYQQALGQGPQFIFQYYEEEERQRGNFPDRFSGHQFPNYSSELNVNALLLGDSALYLCASSYGRGRGSYEQYFGPGTRLTVT.